This T cell receptor beta chain was observed in a study of shared clonotypes between healthy human individuals. Sequencing used immunoSEQ multiplex PCR; TCRdb keeps in-frame clones, though not all of them. The sample holds about a million clones; under 80% are singletons and the top ten take 1.5%. V was clipped by 3 bases and J by 9 bases, with 21 bases between them. The CDR3 runs 15 residues. Germline lookup yields CDR1 MNHEY and CDR2 SVGAGI. The source is a man younger than 35 in good health. The material sequenced was memory CD4+ T cells sorted from blood. The subset here: CD45RA-negative fraction. The rearrangement uses TRBV6-5 and TRBJ2-7, with D perhaps TRBD2 (6 bases). CDR3 loop: CASSYPIGTSLRQYF. The CDR3 bases are TGTGCCAGCAGTTATCCCATCGGGACTTCCCTCAGGCAGTACTTC.